This TCR beta chain was retrieved from a study of blood T cell repertoires in COVID-19 (dated by TCRdb to the early 2020s). Describing the broader study: Samples covering the acute and convalescent phases of COVID-19 were provided by collaborators in the United States, Italy and Spain. The material from the prospective study consisted of cDNA or gDNA derived from T cells, B-cell-depleted T cells, or PBMCs. The dataset comprised deeply sampled blood TCRbeta repertoires from subjects exposed to, actively infected with, or recovered from COVID-19. The repertoires were released in a freely available public database meant as a resource for research on the immune response to SARS-CoV-2. The samples were drawn from two sources: the first 160 participants of the ongoing ImmuneRACE study, and 1,000 to 1,500 subjects contributed by 6 global collaborators. Nearly every sample came with metadata listing a de-identified subject ID, COVID-19 status, age in years and sex. Where available, HLA class I and class II types were taken from metadata supplied by the sample provider and were not determined by assay-based typing.

Study-level results and caveats: The quantity of clinical and demographic metadata differed by source and by participant and was supplied without curation.

One collaborating source in Seattle enrolled patients during active infection and followed them longitudinally through the course of disease. Each collaborating institution followed its own protocols to collect whole blood in K2EDTA tubes. Collaborator samples were shipped for TCRbeta analysis as frozen whole blood, isolated PBMCs, or DNA extracted from either sample type. Only one count was recorded for this clone. Its antigen has not been determined. Nothing much larger sits one base from this clone, and base qualities are not available. The CDR3, from cysteine to phenylalanine, totals 15 residues. The sequence is cut down to CDR3 DNA, 45 bases in frame from base 1. CDR1 and CDR2 are read off the germline V gene as SGHTA and FQGNSA. For this chain, trimming is 5 bases at the V end and 1 base at the J end, and the number of junction bases without a gene match is 2. TCRbeta CDR3 regions were amplified from genomic DNA by means of the immunoSEQ Assay, a bias-controlled multiplex PCR. In the source study's methods: The number of nucleated cells in each sample was estimated from the amplification of reference gene primers within the assay. Sequence reads were collapsed and filtered to measure the absolute abundance of every unique TCRbeta CDR3 rearrangement. Productive Simpson clonality was computed per sample as the square root of Simpson's diversity index over productive rearrangements. TCRdb took this table from immuneACCESS and kept in-frame rearrangements with V and J called. Such tables lack part of the clones; where checked against another copy, unresolved V genes explain under half of the gap, and the rest is unexplained. V and J calls and clone size come straight from that table; D and trimming were deduced from the DNA. The sample records under 70,000 clones, 88% of which are singletons. The top ten clones comprise about 40% of the sample.

This chain joins TRBV7-2 to TRBJ2-2, with 9 middle bases fitting TRBD2. The sequenced sample consisted of peripheral blood. This sequence was found in a woman aged 60 to 75 with COVID-19, enrolled during active disease. The CDR3 corresponds to CASSPSGVNTGELFF. Read as DNA, the sequence is TGTGCCAGCAGCCCTAGCGGGGTGAACACCGGGGAGCTGTTTTTT. Joined to the reference TRBV7-2 and TRBJ2-2 proteins, this CDR3 gives the full variable domain: GAGVSQSPSNKVTEKGKDVELRCDPISGHTALYWYRQSLGQGLEFLIYFQGNSAPDKSGLPSDRFSAERTGGSVSTLTIQRTQQEDSAVYLCASSPSGVNTGELFFGEGSRLTVL.